The 24 T cell receptor beta chains presented below share a single source sample, sequenced in a study of CXCR3-negative and CXCR3-positive naive CD8 T cells. Points from the study as a whole: CXCR3-expressing naive cells carried TRB CDR3s more hydrophobic than those of CXCR3-negative naive cells.

UMI-labeled 5' RACE TRB cDNA libraries were prepared from the cells. From the 5' RACE reads, TCRdb lists one entry per CDR3 protein and no DNA. The sample has over 150,000 distinct CDR3 sequences. Antigen specificity for these receptors is unknown. The sequencing sample was made of naive CXCR3+ CD8+ T cells from blood. Subset given: CD45RO-CCR7+CD27+CD95- naive CD8+ T cells expressing CXCR3 (TNR3+). The origin of the receptors is a human donor in good health. Some clones in this sample may be carry-over from other donors' samples.

The chain carries TRBV7-2 and TRBJ2-5; without DNA, the TCRdb call of TRBD2 cannot be checked. The CDR3 is made up of 16 amino acids. The V gene's germline CDR1 is SGHTA and CDR2 FQGNSA. The CDR3 sequence is CASSALAGGLQETQYF.

The V gene is TRBV7-3, the J gene TRBJ1-1; lacking DNA, the TRBD1 call made by TCRdb goes unchecked. There are 14 residues in the CDR3. CDR1 is SGHTA and CDR2 is FQGTGA in the germline V gene. The CDR3 sequence: CASSLLDRGTEAFF.

The V and J genes are TRBV29-1 and TRBJ1-2; the TCRdb call, TRBD1, lacks DNA for checking. The germline gives CDR1 SQVTM, CDR2 ANQGSEA. The CDR3 has 12 amino acids. The CDR3 loop is CSVETEDYGYTF. Variable domain in full (rest from reference TRBV29-1 and TRBJ1-2): SAVISQKPSRDICQRGTSLTIQCQVDSQVTMMFWYRQQPGQSLTLIATANQGSEATYESGFVIDKFPISRPNLTFSTLTVSNMSPEDSSIYLCSVETEDYGYTFGSGTRLTVV.

V is TRBV25-1 and J is TRBJ2-7; TCRdb returns TRBD1, unconfirmable since there is no DNA. Germline lookup yields CDR1 MGHDK and CDR2 SYGVNS. The CDR3 is 16 residues long. CDR3 sequence reads: CASSEGPGGAPYEQYF.

The genes are TRBV5-1 and TRBJ2-3; the TCRdb D gene call, TRBD1, has no DNA to confirm it. The CDR3 totals 15 residues. Germline assignment: CDR1 SGHRS and CDR2 YFSETQ. CDR3 loop: CASSLVQGRTDTQYF. The full variable domain, with the rest looked up from reference TRBV5-1 and TRBJ2-3, is KAGVTQTPRYLIKTRGQQVTLSCSPISGHRSVSWYQQTPGQGLQFLFEYFSETQRNKGNFPGRFSGRQFSNSRSEMNVSTLELGDSALYLCASSLVQGRTDTQYFGPGTRLTVL.

The V call is TRBV5-1, the J call TRBJ1-1; the D call from TCRdb, TRBD1, cannot be confirmed without DNA. This CDR3 contains 15 residues. Germline CDR1 is SGHRS and CDR2 is YFSETQ. This CDR3 reads CASSLVGGAGTEAFF. Supplemented by reference TRBV5-1 and TRBJ1-1, the full variable domain reads KAGVTQTPRYLIKTRGQQVTLSCSPISGHRSVSWYQQTPGQGLQFLFEYFSETQRNKGNFPGRFSGRQFSNSRSEMNVSTLELGDSALYLCASSLVGGAGTEAFFGQGTRLTVV.

The V gene is TRBV7-7, the J gene TRBJ2-5; with no DNA, the TCRdb D assignment of TRBD2 cannot be verified. Per germline, CDR1 SSHAT and CDR2 FNYEAQ (reference sequence). The length of the CDR3 is 16 residues. This CDR3 is CASSVITSGDEETQYF.

This chain joins TRBV5-1 and TRBJ2-7; TCRdb's D call, TRBD1, is unchecked because there is no DNA. Germline CDR1 and CDR2: SGHRS and YFSETQ. This CDR3 has 17 amino acids. CDR3: CASSLLPTATLGYEQYF. The full variable domain, rest sourced from reference TRBV5-1 and TRBJ2-7, is KAGVTQTPRYLIKTRGQQVTLSCSPISGHRSVSWYQQTPGQGLQFLFEYFSETQRNKGNFPGRFSGRQFSNSRSEMNVSTLELGDSALYLCASSLLPTATLGYEQYFGPGTRLTVT.

The chain employs TRBV12-3 or TRBV12-4 and TRBJ2-1; the D gene TCRdb calls, TRBD1, cannot be checked with no DNA. CDR3 length: 15 amino acids. The CDR3 loop reads CASSRGQGTYNEQFF.

This rearrangement joins TRBV4-3 to TRBJ2-1; TCRdb gives TRBD2 as the D gene, but with no DNA this cannot be confirmed. CDR3 size: 16 residues. CDR1 and CDR2 from the germline V gene are LGHNA and YSLEER. The CDR3 spells CASSDSGTSGYNEQFF.

J is TRBJ2-7 and V is TRBV27; the TCRdb D gene call, TRBD1, has no DNA to confirm it. Germline-derived CDR1 and CDR2 are MNHEY and SMNVEV (reference sequence). This CDR3 spans 15 amino acids. CDR3 loop: CASSQIQGSVNEQYF.

The chain uses TRBV13 and TRBJ1-1; TCRdb outputs TRBD1, but without DNA this stays unchecked. Germline V gives CDR1 PRHDT, CDR2 FYEKMQ (reference sequence). The CDR3 is made up of 16 amino acids. CDR3 region: CASSEGYLTANTEAFF.

V is TRBV19 and J is TRBJ2-2. Per germline, CDR1 LNHDA and CDR2 SQIVND (reference sequence). The CDR3 totals 11 residues. Here the CDR3 reads CASWSAGELFF.

The V call is TRBV2, the J call TRBJ2-1; as DNA is missing, the TRBD1 call by TCRdb cannot be tested. Germline lookup yields CDR1 SNHLY and CDR2 FYNNEI. The CDR3 covers 14 residues. The CDR3 loop reads CASQAGAAYNEQFF.

This sequence joins TRBV29-1 and TRBJ2-7; TCRdb gives TRBD1 as the D gene, but with no DNA this cannot be confirmed. Germline V gives CDR1 SQVTM, CDR2 ANQGSEA. The length of the CDR3 is 17 residues. The CDR3 loop reads CSVEDGGDRGNLYEQYF.

This chain links TRBV12-3 or TRBV12-4 with TRBJ2-7; TCRdb picks TRBD2, but there is no DNA to check that call. The CDR3 is made up of 15 amino acids. The CDR3 protein is CASSLTGLAGDEQYF.

This chain joins TRBV29-1 and TRBJ2-7; TCRdb indicates TRBD1, and absent DNA this call remains unverified. This CDR3 spans 14 amino acids. Germline V CDR1 and CDR2: SQVTM, ANQGSEA. The CDR3 protein is CSVEVRGLGYEQYF.

The J gene is TRBJ1-5, the V gene TRBV28; TCRdb returns TRBD1, unconfirmable since there is no DNA. Germline CDR1 reads MDHEN; CDR2 reads SYDVKM. This CDR3 region has 14 residues. The CDR3 spells CASSHDRVDQPQHF.

The chain uses TRBV28 and TRBJ2-7; TCRdb proposes TRBD1, but this gene call is untestable without DNA. The CDR3 covers 14 residues. The germline V gene has CDR1 MDHEN and CDR2 SYDVKM. CDR3 amino acids: CASRPGVRFYEQYF.

The chain uses TRBV7-3 and TRBJ2-5; no DNA is available, so the TRBD1 call from TCRdb remains unchecked. The CDR3 contains 17 residues. Germline CDR1 is SGHTA and CDR2 is FQGTGA. The CDR3 sequence is CASSLTGTGGHQETKYF.

The chain uses TRBV29-1 and TRBJ2-7; the D call from TCRdb, TRBD2, cannot be confirmed without DNA. Germline assignment: CDR1 SQVTM and CDR2 ANQGSEA. The CDR3 length is 11 residues. CDR3 protein: CSVRFAGEQYF.

The genes are TRBV10-2 and TRBJ2-3; TCRdb names TRBD1, which stays unverified in the absence of DNA. This CDR3 comprises 13 residues. Germline V gives CDR1 WSHSY, CDR2 SAAADI. The CDR3 is CASGGDRRDTQYF.

V is TRBV5-1 and J is TRBJ2-7; TCRdb names TRBD2, which stays unverified in the absence of DNA. Germline-derived CDR1 and CDR2 are SGHRS and YFSETQ. The CDR3 extends over 14 amino acids. CDR3 residues: CASSWTSGSYEQYF.

The genes are TRBV6-2 or TRBV6-3 and TRBJ2-7; without DNA, the TCRdb call of TRBD1 cannot be checked. The germline CDR1 and CDR2 sequences are MNHEY and SVGEGT. The CDR3 is made up of 15 amino acids. CDR3 residues: CASTQPTGSSDEQYF.